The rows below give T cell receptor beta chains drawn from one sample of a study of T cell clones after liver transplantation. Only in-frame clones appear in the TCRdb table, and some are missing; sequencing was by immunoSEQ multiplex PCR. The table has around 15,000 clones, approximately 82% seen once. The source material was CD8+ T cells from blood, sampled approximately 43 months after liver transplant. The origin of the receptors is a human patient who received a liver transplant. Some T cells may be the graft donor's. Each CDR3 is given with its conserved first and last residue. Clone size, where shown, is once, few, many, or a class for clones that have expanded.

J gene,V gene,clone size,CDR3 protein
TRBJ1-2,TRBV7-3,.,CASSLGADGYGYTF
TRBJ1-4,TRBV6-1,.,CASSEVGVVGEEKLFF
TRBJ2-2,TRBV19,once,CASTPGTVNTGELFF
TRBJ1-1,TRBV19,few,CASSIGPLEAFF
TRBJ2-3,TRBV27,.,CASSEIRGEDTQYF
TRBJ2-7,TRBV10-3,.,CASGLILSYEQYF
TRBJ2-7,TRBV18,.,CASSLRLAGEDEQYF
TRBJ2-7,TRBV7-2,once,CASSLWGGTSYEQYF
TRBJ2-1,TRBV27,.,CASSKVGGRSNEQFF
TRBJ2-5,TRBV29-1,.,CSVEGHGEETQYF
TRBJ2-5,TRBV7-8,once,CASSQTPGGGQETQYF
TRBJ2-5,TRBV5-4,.,CASSSGLAGGVGTETQYF
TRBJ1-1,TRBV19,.,CASRMGAEAFF
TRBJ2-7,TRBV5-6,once,CASSLRGAGYEQYF
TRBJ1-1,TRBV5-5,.,CASSLGSTNTEAFF
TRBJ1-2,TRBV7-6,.,CASSPDGNYGYTF
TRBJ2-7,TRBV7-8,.,CASSWDIGREQYF
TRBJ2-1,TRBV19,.,CASNSDGAGGQFF
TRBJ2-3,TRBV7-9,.,CASSKTQGTDTQYF
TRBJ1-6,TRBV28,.,CASSLRGLGESPLHF
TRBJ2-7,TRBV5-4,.,CASSLEMEAYEQYF
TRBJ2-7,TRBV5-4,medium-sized,CASSLGVSSYEQYF
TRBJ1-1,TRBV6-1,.,CASSDTGNTEAFF